This entry lists 32 T cell receptor beta chains sequenced from one sample in a study of control samples from healthy donors and cancer patients. Only in-frame clones appear in the TCRdb table, and some are missing; sequencing was by immunoSEQ multiplex PCR. The data show fewer than 200,000 clones, with almost 90% seen just once and 1.2% to 1.5% held by the top ten. Specimen: blood. Receptor source: a woman aged 45-65 years in good health.

In nucleotides, the CDR3 is TGTGCCAGCAGTTTTACCCCCGGGACAGGGGGCGCGAACACTGAAGCTTTCTTT. Translated, it gives CASSFTPGTGGANTEAFF. The chain has TRBV6-2 or TRBV6-3 and TRBJ1-1; TRBD1 aligns across 12 bases. With V trimmed by 4 bases and J by 1 base, 10 bases remained unmatched. The CDR3 has 18 residues. CDR1 and CDR2 (germline): MNHEY, SVGEGT.

The V and J genes are TRBV19 and TRBJ2-1, with 9 bases lining up with TRBD2. The CDR3 is 17 amino acids. V gave up 6 bases and J gave up 4 bases; unmatched junction bases: 13. Germline lookup yields CDR1 LNHDA and CDR2 SQIVND (reference sequence). The DNA of the CDR3 is TGTGCCAGTAGACCATTACTGACTAGCGGTAAATACAATGAGCAGTTCTTC. It translates to CASRPLLTSGKYNEQFF.

The chain employs TRBV28 and TRBJ2-5; 10 positions match TRBD2. With 1 base clipped from V and 0 bases from J, the junction kept 17 bases outside the gene matches. The CDR3 covers 21 residues. The V gene's germline CDR1 is MDHEN and CDR2 SYDVKM. The CDR3 reads CASSLYGGIGNLAGDQETQYF. The CDR3, as DNA: TGTGCCAGCAGTTTATATGGGGGGATCGGTAATCTAGCGGGAGACCAAGAGACCCAGTACTTC. The whole variable domain, filled in from reference TRBV28 and TRBJ2-5, reads DVKVTQSSRYLVKRTGEKVFLECVQDMDHENMFWYRQDPGLGLRLIYFSYDVKMKEKGDIPEGYSVSREKKERFSLILESASTNQTSMYLCASSLYGGIGNLAGDQETQYFGPGTRLLVL.

The CDR3 DNA reads as TGCGCCAGCAGCCCGCAGGGTGCCGGGGAGCTGTTTTTT. This codes for CASSPQGAGELFF. The chain uses TRBV5-1 and TRBJ2-2, with a weak D call TRBD1 (5 bases). Germline V lookup: CDR1 SGHRS, CDR2 YFSETQ. Trimming cost V 4 bases and J 6 bases, with 10 bases left between them. The CDR3 is 13 amino acids.

This chain joins TRBV27 and TRBJ1-3; tentative D call: TRBD1 (5 bases). The V end lost 5 bases, the J end lost 2 bases, and 13 bases lay between the germline ends. The CDR3 extends over 15 amino acids. Germline assignment: CDR1 MNHEY and CDR2 SMNVEV (reference sequence). DNA for the CDR3: TGTGCCAGCAGTCAAGCCGGGGGGGCTGGAAACACCATATATTTT. This codes for CASSQAGGAGNTIYF.

The chain uses TRBV30 and TRBJ1-5, with unresolved D. The V and J ends lost 0 bases and 0 bases respectively, with 15 bases between them. Germline CDR1 GTSNPN, CDR2 SVGIG (reference sequence). The CDR3 contains 17 residues. CDR3 loop: CAWSVRKAGNSNQPQHF. The CDR3 nucleotides are TGTGCCTGGAGTGTACGAAAAGCGGGAAATAGCAATCAGCCCCAGCATTTT.

This chain links TRBV6-5 with TRBJ1-5, with D maybe TRBD1 (6 bases). V was trimmed by 6 bases and J by 3 bases, leaving 15 bases between them. CDR1 MNHEY and CDR2 SVGAGI come from the germline V gene. The length of the CDR3 is 15 residues. Written as DNA, the CDR3 is TGTGCCAGCAGGGCGACAGGCTCAACCAATCAGCCCCAGCATTTT. Amino acids: CASRATGSTNQPQHF.

J is TRBJ1-2 and V is TRBV5-1, with 7 bases lining up with TRBD1. V was clipped by 1 base and J by 4 bases; unmatched bases: 4. Germline CDR1 is SGHRS and CDR2 is YFSETQ. The CDR3 length is 14 residues. DNA of the CDR3: TGCGCCAGCAGCTTGAGACAGGGACGCTATGGCTACACCTTC. It encodes CASSLRQGRYGYTF. Together with reference TRBV5-1 and TRBJ1-2, the CDR3 gives the full variable domain: KAGVTQTPRYLIKTRGQQVTLSCSPISGHRSVSWYQQTPGQGLQFLFEYFSETQRNKGNFPGRFSGRQFSNSRSEMNVSTLELGDSALYLCASSLRQGRYGYTFGSGTRLTVV.

The CDR3: CAWSFPAGGHGETQYF. CDR3 coding DNA: TGTGCCTGGAGTTTCCCAGCGGGGGGGCATGGTGAGACCCAGTACTTC. The genes are TRBV30 and TRBJ2-5; 10 nucleotides align to TRBD2. The CDR3 extends over 16 amino acids. Germline CDR1 GTSNPN, CDR2 SVGIG (reference sequence). Germline trimming cut 2 bases from V and 5 bases from J; bases unmatched to any gene: 11.

The rearrangement uses TRBV7-2 and TRBJ2-7, with D uncertain. The CDR3 is 15 amino acids. The V gene lost 1 base and the J gene lost 1 base, with 11 bases spanning the gap. Germline V gene sequence: CDR1 SGHTA, CDR2 FQGNSA. The CDR3: CASSLDRATSYEQYF. The CDR3 DNA sequence: TGTGCCAGCAGCTTAGACCGCGCGACATCCTACGAGCAGTACTTC.

The V gene is TRBV6-2 or TRBV6-3, the J gene TRBJ1-2, with D possibly being TRBD1 (5 bases). CDR1 is MNHEY, CDR2 SVGEGT, per germline. V lost 6 bases to trimming and J lost 0 bases, with 8 bases between them. This CDR3 is 13 amino acids long. The CDR3 loop reads CASSREANYGYTF. CDR3 bases: TGTGCCAGCAGCAGGGAAGCTAACTATGGCTACACCTTC.

V gene TRBV3-1 (or the pseudogene TRBV3-2) combines with J gene TRBJ1-2, with TRBD1 identical over 7 bases. Trimming took 5 bases from V and 1 from J; bases not matched to a gene: 4. The CDR3 extends over 14 amino acids. Germline CDR1 reads LGHDT; CDR2 reads YNNKEL (reference sequence). The CDR3 DNA sequence: TGTGCCAGCAGCGATACAGGGGTTAACTATGGCTACACCTTC. Its translation: CASSDTGVNYGYTF.

This clone was seen just once. The chain joins TRBV6-5 to TRBJ2-2, with TRBD1 matching 8 bases. Germline V CDR1 and CDR2: MNHEY, SVGAGI. This CDR3 has 14 amino acids. With 5 bases clipped from V and 4 bases from J, the junction kept 3 bases outside the gene matches. The CDR3 is CASSLQGVTGELFF. The CDR3, as DNA: TGTGCCAGCAGTCTACAGGGGGTCACCGGGGAGCTGTTTTTT.

This rearrangement joins TRBV27 to TRBJ2-7; D might be TRBD1 or TRBD2, each matching 6 bases. V lost 6 bases and J 4 bases, leaving 16 bases between the germline ends. CDR3 length equals 14 residues. Germline lookup yields CDR1 MNHEY and CDR2 SMNVEV (reference sequence). The DNA of the CDR3 is TGTGCCAGCAGCTCACAGGGAGGTATTTACGAGCAGTACTTC. It translates to CASSSQGGIYEQYF.

This rearrangement joins TRBV10-3 to TRBJ2-7, with 10 bases that match TRBD1. The CDR3 length is 15 residues. Trimming removed 8 bases from V and 4 bases from J; junction bases left unmatched: 11. CDR1 is ENHRY and CDR2 is SYGVKD in the germline V gene. The CDR3 DNA follows: TGTGCCATCGGGGGGACAGGGGAATTCAGGTACGAGCAGTACTTC. Translated, it gives CAIGGTGEFRYEQYF.

Notes on this clone: Other DNA sequences in this sample translate to the same CDR3. This chain uses TRBV10-3 with TRBJ2-5, with D uncertain. CDR3 size: 12 residues. CDR1 and CDR2 (germline): ENHRY, SYGVKD. The germline V and J ends were trimmed by 9 bases and 1 base, with 9 bases remaining between them. For the CDR3, the DNA is TGTGCCATTGGGCCGGGCCAAGAGACCCAGTACTTC. It encodes CAIGPGQETQYF.

Details on this clone: At one end, the junction sequence differs from germline, possibly due to a read error. The chain carries TRBV5-4 and TRBJ2-1; D might be TRBD1 or TRBD2, each matching 5 bases. The CDR3 runs 12 residues. The germline V gene encodes CDR1 SGHNT and CDR2 YYREEE (reference sequence). CDR3 residues: CASSFPPGPALF. In nucleotides, the CDR3 is TGTGCCAGCAGCTTTCCCCCGGGACCCGCGCTCTTC.

The gene calls are TRBV2 and TRBJ2-3, with 7 bases aligning to TRBD2. CDR3 size: 24 residues. Germline trimming cut 3 bases from V and 0 bases from J; bases unmatched to any gene: 30. In germline, CDR1 is SNHLY, CDR2 FYNNEI. This CDR3 reads CASSDPLPLPGKFPLSGSTDTQYF. In nucleotides, the CDR3 is TGTGCCAGCAGTGATCCCCTCCCCCTACCAGGGAAATTCCCCCTTAGCGGGAGCACAGATACGCAGTATTTT.

The gene calls are TRBV28 and TRBJ1-1; possible D gene TRBD1, 6 bases. The germline V gene encodes CDR1 MDHEN and CDR2 SYDVKM. Trimming shortened V by 6 bases and J by 9 bases, and 14 bases separated the two germline ends. The CDR3 runs 12 residues. The CDR3 loop reads CASSPSGEKAFF. CDR3 nucleotides: TGTGCCAGCAGCCCATCAGGGGAAAAAGCTTTCTTT.

Comments on this clone: At the DNA level, this CDR3 is encoded by other sequences in the same sample as well. The chain is built from TRBV5-6 and TRBJ1-2; D gene unclear. This CDR3 spans 14 amino acids. V dropped 2 bases and J dropped 4 bases, with 12 bases sitting between them. Germline CDR1 and CDR2: SGHDT and YYEEEE. Here the CDR3 DNA reads TGTGCCAGCAGCTTTGGTTTATACAGCTATGGCTACACCTTC. Residues: CASSFGLYSYGYTF.

The genes are TRBV3-1 (or the pseudogene TRBV3-2) and TRBJ2-3, with 11 nucleotides matching TRBD2. Germline-derived CDR1 and CDR2 are LGHDT and YNNKEL (reference sequence). CDR3 length equals 14 residues. Trimming at V came to 4 bases and at J to 5 bases, leaving 2 bases not matched to a gene. CDR3 coding DNA: TGTGCCAGCAGCCCACTAGCGGGAGAAGATACGCAGTATTTT. The encoded protein is CASSPLAGEDTQYF.

The chain links TRBV15 to TRBJ2-1, with 9 bases matching TRBD1. The V gene end was trimmed by 9 bases and the J gene end by 8 bases; junction bases not matched to a gene: 5. CDR3 length equals 12 residues. Germline loops: CDR1 LNHNV, CDR2 YYDKDF (reference sequence). The CDR3 DNA is TGTGCCACTTTGACAGGGGGTGATGAGCAGTTCTTC. Translating it yields CATLTGGDEQFF.

This clone was seen a few times. For the CDR3, the DNA is TGTGCCAGCAGTCTTCAGGTGTCCGAGCAGTACTTC. Its protein product is CASSLQVSEQYF. This chain links TRBV28 with TRBJ2-7; D unresolved. Germline V gene sequence: CDR1 MDHEN, CDR2 SYDVKM. There are 12 residues in the CDR3. Trimming left V 5 bases short and J 6 bases short, with 11 bases between.

The chain has TRBV3-1 (or the pseudogene TRBV3-2) and TRBJ1-2, with 12 positions matching TRBD1. V lost 0 bases, J lost 8 bases, and 4 bases stayed unmatched. Germline lookup yields CDR1 LGHDT and CDR2 YNNKEL (reference sequence). This CDR3 contains 15 residues. The CDR3 DNA reads TGTGCCAGCAGCCAAGAGGGACAGGGGGCGCGGGGCTACACCTTC. It yields the protein CASSQEGQGARGYTF.

This clone was found once. The chain combines TRBV7-3 with TRBJ2-5, with D unresolved. CDR3 length: 13 amino acids. Trimming stripped 1 base from V and 5 bases from J, with 8 bases between. Germline values: CDR1 SGHTA, CDR2 FQGTGA. The CDR3 is CASSLNVGETQYF. DNA of the CDR3: TGTGCCAGCAGCTTAAATGTTGGGGAGACCCAGTACTTC. Combining the CDR3 with reference TRBV7-3 and TRBJ2-5 gives the whole variable domain GAGVSQTPSNKVTEKGKYVELRCDPISGHTALYWYRQSLGQGPEFLIYFQGTGAADDSGLPNDRFFAVRPEGSVSTLKIQRTERGDSAVYLCASSLNVGETQYFGPGTRLLVL.

This chain connects TRBV7-3 to TRBJ1-2; TRBD1 agrees at 7 bases. Germline V gene data show CDR1 as SGHTA and CDR2 as FQGTGA. The J segment lost 5 bases and the V segment lost 7 bases, leaving 13 bases of the junction unmatched. The CDR3 is 15 amino acids. In DNA, the CDR3 is TGTGCCAGCATATCGTCGGACAGGAGCGTTTATGGCTACACCTTC. Protein product: CASISSDRSVYGYTF.

The gene calls are TRBV19 and TRBJ2-7; D possibly corresponds to TRBD1 (6 bases). This CDR3 has 14 residues. Germline CDR1 is LNHDA and CDR2 is SQIVND (reference sequence). V lost 2 bases and J lost 3, with 11 bases in between. CDR3 amino acids: CASSITGIGYEQYF. Here the CDR3 DNA reads TGTGCCAGTAGTATAACAGGGATAGGCTACGAGCAGTACTTC.

This clone was seen once. The gene calls are TRBV7-3 and TRBJ2-1; D is unresolved. The V end was cut by 2 bases, the J end by 1 base, with 9 bases between. The length of the CDR3 is 15 residues. Germline values: CDR1 SGHTA, CDR2 FQGTGA. CDR3 region: CASSLEGGSYNEQFF. The DNA of the CDR3 is TGTGCCAGCAGCTTAGAAGGCGGTTCCTACAATGAGCAGTTCTTC.

The chain employs TRBV2 and TRBJ1-1; no reliable D call. CDR1 and CDR2 from the germline V gene are SNHLY and FYNNEI. V dropped 5 bases and J dropped 8 bases, with 9 bases sitting between them. The CDR3 runs to 11 residues. CDR3 amino acids: CASSTREEAFF. In DNA, the CDR3 is TGTGCCAGCAGTACAAGAGAGGAAGCTTTCTTT.

The table lists this clone with many counts. This rearrangement joins TRBV4-1 to TRBJ1-2, with a weak D call TRBD1 (5 bases). Germline V gene lookup returns CDR1 MGHRA and CDR2 YSYEKL. V gave up 4 bases and J gave up 8 bases, with 17 bases separating them. CDR3 length: 14 residues. The CDR3 nucleotides are TGCGCCAGCAGCCCTTCCTTGATTAGGGGCGGCTACACCTTC. This encodes CASSPSLIRGGYTF.

This clone was observed a few times. The chain couples TRBV5-6 to TRBJ1-2; 8 bases are shared with TRBD1. The CDR3 consists of 17 residues. In germline, CDR1 is SGHDT, CDR2 YYEEEE. The V and J ends lost 3 bases and 0 bases, in that order; junction bases with no gene match: 10. The chain's CDR3 is CASSYYVKTGANYGYTF. CDR3 nucleotides: TGTGCCAGCAGCTATTACGTGAAGACAGGGGCTAACTATGGCTACACCTTC. Together with reference TRBV5-6 and TRBJ1-2, the CDR3 gives the full variable domain: DAGVTQSPTHLIKTRGQQVTLRCSPKSGHDTVSWYQQALGQGPQFIFQYYEEEERQRGNFPDRFSGHQFPNYSSELNVNALLLGDSALYLCASSYYVKTGANYGYTFGSGTRLTVV.

The chain couples TRBV2 to TRBJ2-2; D may correspond to TRBD1 or TRBD2 (5 bases each). V was clipped by 6 bases and J by 3 bases, with 11 bases between them. CDR1 and CDR2 from the germline V gene are SNHLY and FYNNEI. The CDR3 has 14 amino acids. CDR3 protein: CASRTGTDTGELFF. The CDR3 DNA is TGTGCCAGCAGGACCGGGACCGACACCGGGGAGCTGTTTTTT.